This T cell receptor beta chain was documented in a study of blood T cell repertoires in COVID-19. This clone was seen a few times. Authors' methods: Reference gene primers were amplified, and this amplification served to estimate nucleated cell counts. The assay was immunoSEQ multiplex PCR, and TCRdb's table has in-frame clones only and misses some. Clone size and V and J calls were adopted from that table, with D and trimming inferred from the DNA. The sample shows about 140,000 clones, 60% to 85% of them seen only once. The TCR originated in a woman aged 55 to 70 with acute or convalescent COVID-19. Sequenced input: peripheral blood.

Written as DNA, the CDR3 is TGTGCCAGCAGCTTGGCTAGCAAGAATGAAAAACTGTTTTTT. Protein sequence: CASSLASKNEKLFF. The chain carries TRBV5-6 and TRBJ1-4; D gene unclear. Trimming stripped 0 bases from V and 5 bases from J, with 8 bases between. Germline CDR1 SGHDT, CDR2 YYEEEE. There are 14 residues in the CDR3.